Following are 27 T cell receptor beta chains from one sample sequenced in a study of CD8+ T cells in alopecia areata. Treatment described: oral pan-JAK inhibitor, 5-10 mg twice daily. Reverse transcribed after extraction, RNA yielded cDNA as the sequencing template. Sequenced by immunoSEQ multiplex PCR; TCRdb stores in-frame clones only, minus some. Of some 190,000 clones in the sample, roughly 60% are singletons; the top ten hold 1%. The sequencing used CD4+ T cells sorted from blood, collected at week 24, from a patient treated with tofacitinib. The receptor set was obtained from a human donor with alopecia areata.

This clone showed up just a few times. The rearrangement joins TRBV19 to TRBJ1-5; D is uncertain. The germline V gene has CDR1 LNHDA and CDR2 SQIVND (reference sequence). V lost 7 bases to trimming and J lost 1 base, with 11 bases between them. The CDR3 covers 14 residues. The CDR3 reads CASTRDGSNQPQHF. CDR3 coding DNA: TGTGCCAGTACCCGAGACGGGAGCAATCAGCCCCAGCATTTT. Variable domain in full (rest from reference TRBV19 and TRBJ1-5): DGGITQSPKYLFRKEGQNVTLSCEQNLNHDAMYWYRQDPGQGLRLIYYSQIVNDFQKGDIAEGYSVSREKKESFPLTVTSAQKNPTAFYLCASTRDGSNQPQHFGDGTRLSIL.

The table lists this clone with a few counts. This chain connects TRBV6-5 to TRBJ2-1; 7 nucleotides line up with TRBD1. V was clipped by 6 bases and J by 12 bases; unmatched bases: 5. Germline loops: CDR1 MNHEY, CDR2 SVGAGI. CDR3 length equals 11 residues. The CDR3: CASRTGQLQFF. CDR3 sequence (DNA): TGTGCCAGCAGGACAGGGCAACTGCAGTTCTTC.

The sample holds a few counts of this clone. This chain connects TRBV5-1 to TRBJ2-5; TRBD1 might be the D (5 bases). The germline V gene encodes CDR1 SGHRS and CDR2 YFSETQ. The V gene lost 1 base and the J gene lost 5 bases, with 18 bases spanning the gap. The CDR3 length is 16 residues. This CDR3 reads CASSLRGNTAAETQYF. CDR3 sequence (DNA): TGCGCCAGCAGCTTGAGGGGTAATACGGCTGCGGAGACCCAGTACTTC.

The chain recombines TRBV9 with TRBJ2-7; the D is unclear. Trimming removed 0 bases from V and 0 bases from J, with 7 bases in between. The CDR3 length is 14 residues. CDR1 and CDR2 from the germline V gene are SGDLS and YYNGEE. This CDR3 is CASSVGQSSYEQYF. DNA of the CDR3: TGTGCCAGCAGCGTAGGGCAGAGCTCCTACGAGCAGTACTTC.

In this sample, this clone turned up a few times. The chain is built from TRBV7-9 and TRBJ2-7; D could derive from TRBD1 or TRBD2 (5 bases each). Germline CDR1 and CDR2: SEHNR and FQNEAQ (reference sequence). V lost 1 base to trimming and J lost 9 bases, with 19 bases between them. The CDR3 has 15 amino acids. The CDR3 is CASSLVDRADSLQYF. Written as DNA, the CDR3 is TGTGCCAGCAGCTTAGTTGACAGAGCGGACTCCTTGCAGTACTTC.

The chain employs TRBV19 and TRBJ1-6; 8 bases line up with TRBD1. Germline lookup yields CDR1 LNHDA and CDR2 SQIVND (reference sequence). This CDR3 contains 13 residues. V shed 6 bases and J 6 bases; nucleotides not matched to a gene: 1. The CDR3 is CASSDRGNSPLHF. As DNA, the CDR3 is TGTGCCAGTAGCGACAGGGGTAATTCACCCCTCCACTTT.

This chain links TRBV27 with TRBJ2-5; D not certain. The end of the DNA aligns better with TRBJ2-7, so the J call may be wrong. This CDR3 region has 13 residues. Germline lookup yields CDR1 MNHEY and CDR2 SMNVEV (reference sequence). CDR3 loop: CASSPYAVREQYF. The CDR3 DNA is TGTGCCAGCAGTCCGTATGCGGTCCGCGAGCAGTACTTC.

This clone was seen a few times. This chain's CDR3 is CSVDGQGIHNEQFF. DNA for the CDR3: TGCAGCGTTGATGGACAGGGGATTCACAATGAGCAGTTCTTC. The rearrangement uses TRBV29-1 and TRBJ2-1; 9 positions agree with TRBD1. The CDR3 is 14 residues long. The trim removed 3 bases at V and 5 bases at J, leaving 5 bases unmatched. CDR1 is SQVTM and CDR2 is ANQGSEA in the germline V gene.

The chain uses TRBV5-1 and TRBJ1-1; no reliable D call. Trimming pared 4 bases from V and 1 base from J, leaving 11 bases between. This CDR3 has 14 amino acids. Germline lookup yields CDR1 SGHRS and CDR2 YFSETQ. DNA of the CDR3: TGCGCCAGCAGCCAGGACGGACGGAACACTGAAGCTTTCTTT. Encoded protein: CASSQDGRNTEAFF.

The chain carries TRBV5-6 and TRBJ2-3; 7 nucleotides match TRBD1. The CDR3 runs to 15 residues. CDR1 is SGHDT, CDR2 YYEEEE, per germline. Trimming removed 2 bases from V and 4 bases from J; junction bases left unmatched: 7. In DNA, the CDR3 is TGTGCCAGCAGCTTCCGAGACAGGGTCGCAGATACGCAGTATTTT. Its protein is CASSFRDRVADTQYF.

This chain connects TRBV7-6 to TRBJ1-1, with D uncertain. This CDR3 region has 11 residues. Germline V CDR1 and CDR2: SGHVS, FNYEAQ. V lost 4 bases and J lost 14, with 14 bases in between. As DNA, the CDR3 is TGTGCCAGCAGCTCCTCGGGAGTGATGTTCTTT. Its translation is CASSSSGVMFF.

The V gene is TRBV5-6, the J gene TRBJ2-2, with 11 nucleotides matching TRBD2. The V gene's germline CDR1 is SGHDT and CDR2 YYEEEE. The CDR3 spans 17 residues. V dropped 5 bases and J dropped 5; count of bases not matched to a gene: 11. The CDR3 DNA reads as TGTGCCAGCAGTCCACTAGCGGGGGATCGTTGGACCGGGGAGCTGTTTTTT. Its translation is CASSPLAGDRWTGELFF.

The V and J genes are TRBV10-3 and TRBJ2-1; tentative D call: TRBD1 (6 bases). V gave up 4 bases and J gave up 6 bases, with 16 bases separating them. The CDR3 sequence is 15 residues long. Germline V CDR1 and CDR2: ENHRY, SYGVKD. As DNA, the CDR3 is TGTGCCATCAGTGGGGGGCAGGGGATGCGCAATGAGCAGTTCTTC. Translating gives CAISGGQGMRNEQFF.

The chain is built from TRBV5-1 and TRBJ2-1, with a tentative D call TRBD2 (5 bases). V was pared by 4 bases and J by 6 bases, with 8 bases between. Germline V gene data show CDR1 as SGHRS and CDR2 as YFSETQ. CDR3 length equals 12 residues. CDR3 sequence (DNA): TGCGCCAGCAGCCCGGGGTTCAATGAGCAGTTCTTC. It encodes CASSPGFNEQFF.

This clone was counted at least ten times. CDR3 in amino acids: CASSQDIGGSYEQYF. CDR3 nucleotides: TGCGCCAGCAGCCAAGATATAGGGGGCTCCTACGAGCAGTACTTC. The chain couples TRBV4-3 to TRBJ2-7; TRBD1 might be the D (6 bases). The germline gives CDR1 LGHNA, CDR2 YSLEER. The germline V and J ends were trimmed by 0 bases and 0 bases, with 9 bases remaining between them. The CDR3 has 15 residues.

J is TRBJ2-7 and V is TRBV2; 9 nucleotides agree with TRBD1. The CDR3 is 12 residues long. CDR1 is SNHLY, CDR2 FYNNEI, per germline. V gave up 8 bases and J gave up 2 bases; unmatched junction bases: 1. DNA of the CDR3: TGTGCCAGCGACAGGGGGGCCTACGAGCAGTACTTC. Residues: CASDRGAYEQYF. Looking up the rest from reference TRBV2 and TRBJ2-7 gives the full variable domain: EPEVTQTPSHQVTQMGQEVILRCVPISNHLYFYWYRQILGQKVEFLVSFYNNEISEKSEIFDDQFSVERPDGSNFTLKIRSTKLEDSAMYFCASDRGAYEQYFGPGTRLTVT.

The V and J genes are TRBV15 and TRBJ1-5; TRBD1 matches at 7 bases. The CDR3 is 16 residues long. After removal of 3 bases from V and 0 bases from J, the junction contained 5 bases not matched to a gene. The germline gives CDR1 LNHNV, CDR2 YYDKDF (reference sequence). CDR3 DNA: TGTGCCACCAGCAGCGTGACAGGGTATAGCAATCAGCCCCAGCATTTT. This codes for CATSSVTGYSNQPQHF.

The chain has TRBV5-1 and TRBJ2-1, with D possibly matching TRBD1 (6 bases). CDR1 and CDR2 from the germline V gene are SGHRS and YFSETQ. V lost 4 bases and J 4 bases, leaving 12 bases between the germline ends. This CDR3 spans 14 amino acids. The CDR3 here is CASSPTGYYNEQFF. In DNA form, the CDR3 reads TGCGCCAGCAGCCCTACAGGGTATTACAATGAGCAGTTCTTC.

This clone was detected a few times. This rearrangement joins TRBV28 to TRBJ1-1; D gene unclear. The CDR3 has 13 residues. Trimming left V 7 bases short and J 0 bases short, with 9 bases between. Germline assignment: CDR1 MDHEN and CDR2 SYDVKM. The CDR3 nucleotides are TGTGCCAGCACAAGACCTCTGAACACTGAAGCTTTCTTT. Translation: CASTRPLNTEAFF.

The CDR3 DNA sequence: TGTGCCACCAGCAGATCGAGCGGGGTTGGCACCGGGGAGCTGTTTTTT. It is translated as CATSRSSGVGTGELFF. The chain couples TRBV15 to TRBJ2-2; 7 bases match TRBD2. CDR3 length equals 16 residues. V lost 2 bases, J lost 4 bases, and 7 bases stayed unmatched. Per germline, CDR1 LNHNV and CDR2 YYDKDF (reference sequence).

The sample holds a few counts of this clone. The chain recombines TRBV10-3 with TRBJ2-7, with TRBD2 identical over 7 bases. In germline, CDR1 is ENHRY, CDR2 SYGVKD. The J segment lost 7 bases and the V segment lost 8 bases, leaving 14 bases of the junction unmatched. The CDR3 runs 14 residues. In DNA form, the CDR3 reads TGTGCCATCTCTTACTACGCGGGGGTCGGAGAGCAGTACTTC. It is translated as CAISYYAGVGEQYF.

This clone showed up just a few times. The V call is TRBV2, the J call TRBJ2-5, with D perhaps matching TRBD1 (7 bases). This CDR3 comprises 16 residues. Germline values: CDR1 SNHLY, CDR2 FYNNEI. Deletions cut 6 bases from V and 5 bases from J, with 22 bases between. The CDR3 DNA sequence: TGTGCCAGCAGACCCGCACTGACAGGGAGGCGGGAGACCCAGTACTTC. Amino acids: CASRPALTGRRETQYF.

The rearrangement links TRBV29-1 to TRBJ2-7; 8 bases line up with TRBD1. This CDR3 spans 13 amino acids. The junction had 7 bases not matched to a gene; V was cut back by 3 bases and J by 6 bases. The germline gives CDR1 SQVTM, CDR2 ANQGSEA. The CDR3 bases are TGCAGCGTTGAGGGTCAGGGGGCGCGCGAGCAGTACTTC. This translates into CSVEGQGAREQYF.

The chain is built from TRBV29-1 and TRBJ2-5, with unresolved D. This CDR3 region has 14 residues. Trimming took 4 bases from V and 1 from J, leaving 13 bases between them. The germline V gene encodes CDR1 SQVTM and CDR2 ANQGSEA. The CDR3 reads CSVVRTHSQETQYF. CDR3 DNA sequence: TGCAGCGTTGTAAGAACCCACTCCCAAGAGACCCAGTACTTC.

A word on this clone: The junction shows a germline mismatch at one end, possibly a read error. The chain has TRBV7-6 and TRBJ2-2, with D hard to call. The CDR3 is made up of 15 amino acids. Germline V gives CDR1 SGHVS, CDR2 FNYEAQ. CDR3 bases: TGTGCCAGCAGCTTAGCCAATCCGAAAACCGGGGAGCTGTTTTTT. This codes for CASSLANPKTGELFF.

A few counts support this clone. Other nucleotide sequences in the sample specify the same CDR3. The genes are TRBV30 and TRBJ1-5, with 9 positions matching TRBD1. Germline values: CDR1 GTSNPN, CDR2 SVGIG (reference sequence). The CDR3 loop spans 13 amino acids. Germline trimming cut 3 bases from V and 4 bases from J; bases unmatched to any gene: 1. The CDR3 coding sequence is TGTGCCTGGAGAGGACAGGGGAATCAGCCCCAGCATTTT. Translation: CAWRGQGNQPQHF.

The chain carries TRBV2 and TRBJ1-4; D uncertain. Germline loops: CDR1 SNHLY, CDR2 FYNNEI. V was cut by 8 bases and J by 12 bases, with 19 bases left in between. The CDR3 loop spans 13 amino acids. The CDR3 here is CASAGVGAEELFF. The CDR3 coding sequence is TGTGCCAGCGCTGGGGTTGGCGCGGAAGAACTGTTTTTT.